The rows below give T cell receptor beta chains drawn from one sample of a study of blood T cell repertoires in COVID-19. Produced via immunoSEQ multiplex PCR; TCRdb's table is partial and in-frame only. The sample records about 220,000 clones, approximately 80% being singletons. Sequencing input: PBMCs or T cells enriched from blood (not recorded which). The receptors here all came from a woman aged 60-75 years who had recovered from COVID-19. CDR3s include the opening cysteine and the closing phenylalanine or tryptophan. A D gene is named only where the DNA matches it firmly. Only part of the rows carry a size: once, few, many, or a class if the clone is expanded.

J | D | size | V | CDR3 | DNA
TRBJ1-2 | TRBD1 | - | TRBV19 | CASSIGQGSGGYTF | TGTGCCAGTAGTATTGGACAGGGATCAGGCGGCTACACCTTC
TRBJ1-5 | TRBD1 | - | TRBV6-5 | CASRPTGGGQPQHF | TGTGCCAGCAGACCGACAGGGGGCGGTCAGCCCCAGCATTTT
TRBJ2-7 | - | few | TRBV27 | CASSTTVYEQYF | TGTGCCAGCAGCACGACAGTCTACGAGCAGTACTTC
TRBJ1-6 | - | - | TRBV12-3/TRBV12-4 | CASSSGQNSPLHF | TGTGCCAGCAGCTCGGGACAAAATTCACCCCTCCACTTT
TRBJ1-3 | - | - | TRBV15 | CATSRDTGSGNTIYF | TGTGCCACCAGCAGAGATACAGGGTCTGGAAACACCATATATTTT
TRBJ1-2 | - | - | TRBV5-4 | CASSLGGGAGEYGYTF | TGTGCCAGCAGCTTGGGGGGAGGAGCCGGGGAGTATGGCTACACCTTC
TRBJ2-2 | - | - | TRBV15 | CATSRDGGTGELFF | TGTGCCACCAGCAGAGACGGGGGTACCGGGGAGCTGTTTTTT
TRBJ2-7 | TRBD2 | - | TRBV12-3/TRBV12-4 | CASSRGGAYEQYF | TGTGCCAGCAGTCGGGGGGGGGCCTACGAGCAGTACTTC
TRBJ2-7 | TRBD2 | - | TRBV5-6 | CASSSKRTSDEQYF | TGTGCCAGCAGCTCGAAGCGGACTAGCGACGAGCAGTACTTC
TRBJ2-7 | - | - | TRBV27 | CASSFTRQVSYEQYF | TGTGCCAGCAGTTTTACCAGACAGGTCTCCTACGAGCAGTACTTC
TRBJ2-1 | TRBD1 | - | TRBV5-1 | CASSIDTGVLGSEQFF | TGCGCCAGCAGCATAGATACAGGGGTGTTGGGAAGTGAGCAGTTCTTC
TRBJ2-7 | TRBD2 | - | TRBV5-4 | CASSLRDYLGEQYF | TGTGCCAGCAGCCTCCGGGACTACCTCGGGGAGCAGTACTTC
TRBJ2-1 | TRBD1 | - | TRBV11-3 | CASSVSGTGLNNEQFF | TGTGCCAGCAGCGTAAGTGGGACAGGGCTAAACAATGAGCAGTTCTTC
TRBJ2-3 | - | - | TRBV6-6 | CASSLQGPPDTQYF | TGTGCCAGCAGCCTACAGGGTCCCCCAGATACGCAGTATTTT
TRBJ2-4 | - | - | TRBV30 | CAWSLPGTLNIQYF | TGTGCCTGGAGTCTACCCGGGACTCTGAACATTCAGTACTTC
TRBJ1-2 | - | - | TRBV9 | CASSAFPGQGGYTF | TGTGCCAGCAGCGCCTTCCCGGGACAAGGTGGCTACACCTTC
TRBJ2-7 | TRBD2 | once | TRBV29-1 | CSVSAVAGDVYEQYF | TGCAGCGTCTCCGCCGTGGCGGGAGATGTTTACGAGCAGTACTTC
TRBJ2-1 | - | - | TRBV6-2/TRBV6-3 | CASSGDSRNNNEQFF | TGTGCCAGCAGTGGGGACTCAAGAAACAACAATGAGCAGTTCTTC
TRBJ2-3 | - | - | TRBV5-6 | CASSPETSFADTQYF | TGTGCCAGCAGCCCCGAGACATCTTTCGCAGATACGCAGTATTTT
TRBJ2-7 | - | - | TRBV4-3 | CASSQGQGEDEQYF | TGCGCCAGCAGCCAAGGGCAGGGGGAGGACGAGCAGTACTTC
TRBJ2-7 | TRBD2 | - | TRBV19 | CASSPLAGVGEQYF | TGTGCCAGTAGTCCCCTAGCGGGAGTGGGTGAGCAGTACTTC
TRBJ1-5 | - | - | TRBV28 | CASSLTGHYNQPQHF | TGTGCCAGCAGTTTAACGGGACACTACAATCAGCCCCAGCATTTT
TRBJ1-6 | TRBD1 | once | TRBV27 | CASSLSRTGVSSYNSPLHF | TGTGCCAGCAGTTTATCCCGGACAGGGGTTAGCTCCTATAATTCACCCCTCCACTTT
TRBJ2-3 | TRBD2 | - | TRBV7-9 | CASILAGGPVDTQYF | TGTGCCAGCATCTTAGCGGGAGGGCCTGTAGATACGCAGTATTTT
TRBJ1-1 | TRBD1 | - | TRBV7-9 | CASSLAGRGDTEAFF | TGTGCCAGCAGCTTAGCCGGCAGGGGGGACACTGAAGCTTTCTTT
TRBJ2-2 | TRBD2 | - | TRBV3-1/TRBV3-2 | CASLAGVFTGELFF | TGTGCCAGTTTAGCGGGAGTCTTTACCGGGGAGCTGTTTTTT
TRBJ2-2 | TRBD2 | - | TRBV7-2 | CASSISGGVNTGELFF | TGTGCCAGCAGCATTAGCGGGGGAGTGAACACCGGGGAGCTGTTTTTT
TRBJ1-2 | - | - | TRBV12-3/TRBV12-4 | CASSFTAFDGYTF | TGTGCCAGCAGTTTTACAGCTTTTGATGGCTACACCTTC
TRBJ2-7 | TRBD1 | - | TRBV5-1 | CASSLSRTGTYEQYF | TGCGCCAGCAGCTTAAGCCGGACAGGGACCTACGAGCAGTACTTC
TRBJ1-1 | TRBD1 | - | TRBV19 | CASSIVTGGAFF | TGTGCCAGTAGTATAGTTACAGGGGGAGCTTTCTTT
TRBJ2-4 | - | once | TRBV2 | CASSAAAVANIQYF | TGTGCCAGCAGTGCCGCGGCAGTCGCAAACATTCAGTACTTC
TRBJ1-5 | - | few | TRBV10-1 | CASSDEGDF | TGCGCCAGCAGTGATGAGGGGGATTTT
TRBJ2-5 | TRBD2 | - | TRBV5-3 | CARSSLAGGSQETQYF | TGTGCCAGAAGCTCTCTAGCGGGGGGCTCACAAGAGACCCAGTACTTC
TRBJ1-3 | - | - | TRBV19 | CASSIGGRGAAGNTIYF | TGTGCCAGTAGTATCGGGGGTCGGGGGGCTGCTGGAAACACCATATATTTT
TRBJ1-5 | - | - | TRBV6-1 | CASSESQQGRGNQPQHF | TGTGCCAGCAGTGAAAGCCAACAGGGACGCGGCAATCAGCCCCAGCATTTT
TRBJ2-1 | - | - | TRBV4-2 | CASSQRSGTTYNEQFF | TGTGCCAGCAGCCAACGTAGCGGAACCACATACAATGAGCAGTTCTTC
TRBJ2-2 | - | - | TRBV2 | CASSVMSGGGTGELFF | TGTGCCAGCAGTGTTATGTCAGGGGGAGGCACCGGGGAGCTGTTTTTT
TRBJ2-3 | - | - | TRBV6-5 | CASSYSSGFTDTQYF | TGTGCCAGCAGTTACTCTTCGGGATTCACAGATACGCAGTATTTT
TRBJ1-2 | - | - | TRBV20-1 | CSAPYGYTF | TGCAGTGCCCCATATGGCTACACCTTC
TRBJ2-1 | TRBD2 | - | TRBV7-3 | CASSLGASGGSEQFF | TGTGCCAGCAGCTTAGGAGCTAGCGGGGGGAGTGAGCAGTTCTTC
TRBJ2-3 | TRBD2 | - | TRBV6-2/TRBV6-3 | CASSYSQQGLAGIGTDTQYF | TGTGCCAGCAGTTACTCCCAACAAGGACTAGCCGGAATAGGGACAGATACGCAGTATTTT